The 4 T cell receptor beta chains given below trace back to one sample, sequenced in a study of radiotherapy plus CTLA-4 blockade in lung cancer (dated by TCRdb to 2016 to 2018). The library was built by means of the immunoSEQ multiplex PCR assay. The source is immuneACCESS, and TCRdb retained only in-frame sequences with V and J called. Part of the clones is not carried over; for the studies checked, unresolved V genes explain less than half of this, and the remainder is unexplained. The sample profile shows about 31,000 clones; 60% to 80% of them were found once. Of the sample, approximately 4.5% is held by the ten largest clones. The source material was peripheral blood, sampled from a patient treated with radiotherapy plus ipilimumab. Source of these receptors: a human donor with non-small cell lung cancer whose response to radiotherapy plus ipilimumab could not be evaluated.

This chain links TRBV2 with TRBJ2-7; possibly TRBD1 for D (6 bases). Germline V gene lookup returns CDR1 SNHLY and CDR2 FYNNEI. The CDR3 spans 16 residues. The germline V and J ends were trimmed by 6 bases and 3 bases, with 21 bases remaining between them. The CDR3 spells CASRGSRTVGNYEQYF. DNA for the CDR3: TGTGCCAGCAGGGGGTCCCGGACAGTCGGTAACTACGAGCAGTACTTC.

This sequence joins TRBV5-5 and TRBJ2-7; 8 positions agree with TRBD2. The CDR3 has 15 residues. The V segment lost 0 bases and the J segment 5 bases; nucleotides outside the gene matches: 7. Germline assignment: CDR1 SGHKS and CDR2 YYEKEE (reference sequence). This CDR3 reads CASSLENGRVDEQYF. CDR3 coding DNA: TGTGCCAGCAGCTTGGAAAACGGGAGGGTCGACGAGCAGTACTTC.

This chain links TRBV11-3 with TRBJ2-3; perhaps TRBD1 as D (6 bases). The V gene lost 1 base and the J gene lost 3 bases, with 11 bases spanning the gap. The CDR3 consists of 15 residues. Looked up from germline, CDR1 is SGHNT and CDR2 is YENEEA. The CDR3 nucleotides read TGTGCCAGCAGCTTAGCAGGGGTAGCGACAGATACGCAGTATTTT. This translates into CASSLAGVATDTQYF.

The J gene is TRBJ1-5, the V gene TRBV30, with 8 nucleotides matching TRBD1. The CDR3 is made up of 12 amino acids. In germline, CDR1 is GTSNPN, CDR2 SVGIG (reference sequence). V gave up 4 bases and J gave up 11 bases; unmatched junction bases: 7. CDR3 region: CAWTTGVSAQHF. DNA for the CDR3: TGTGCCTGGACGACAGGGGTGTCAGCCCAGCATTTT. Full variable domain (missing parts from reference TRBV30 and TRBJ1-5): SQTIHQWPATLVQPVGSPLSLECTVEGTSNPNLYWYRQAAGRGLQLLFYSVGIGQISSEVPQNLSASRPQDRQFILSSKKLLLSDSGFYLCAWTTGVSAQHFGDGTRLSIL.